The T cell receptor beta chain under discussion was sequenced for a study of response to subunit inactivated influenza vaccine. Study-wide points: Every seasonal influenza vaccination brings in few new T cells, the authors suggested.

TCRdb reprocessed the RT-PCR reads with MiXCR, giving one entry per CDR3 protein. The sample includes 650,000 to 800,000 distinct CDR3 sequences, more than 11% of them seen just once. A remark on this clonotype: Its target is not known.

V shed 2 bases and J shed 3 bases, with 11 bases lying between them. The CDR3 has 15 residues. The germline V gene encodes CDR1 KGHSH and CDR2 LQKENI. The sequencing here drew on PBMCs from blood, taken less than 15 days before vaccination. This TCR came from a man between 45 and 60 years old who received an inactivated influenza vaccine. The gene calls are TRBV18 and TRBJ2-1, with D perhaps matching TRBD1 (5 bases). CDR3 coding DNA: TGTGCCAGCTCACCAGTCAGGGTCGGCTACAATGAGCAGTTCTTC. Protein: CASSPVRVGYNEQFF. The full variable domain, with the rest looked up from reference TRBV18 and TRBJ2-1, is NAGVMQNPRHLVRRRGQEARLRCSPMKGHSHVYWYRQLPEEGLKFMVYLQKENIIDESGMPKERFSAEFPKEGPSILRIQQVVRGDSAAYFCASSPVRVGYNEQFFGPGTRLTVL.